Here is one T cell receptor (beta chain) with its context. No antigen is known for it. Only in-frame clones appear in the TCRdb table, and some are missing; sequencing was by immunoSEQ multiplex PCR. The table has approximately 60,000 clones, roughly 49% seen once. Frozen-stored PBMCs produced 1.5 to 2.5 micrograms of genomic DNA for TCR beta libraries. This sample was included in a study of cytotoxic CD8 clonotypes in ibrutinib-treated CLL. Across the whole study: Enrolment comprised roughly 11 relapsed/refractory and approximately 16 treatment-naive patients; 17 were IGHV unmutated. Study-level points and caveats: Sustained-remission and progressing patients had different sampling times.

The TCR was taken from a human donor with chronic lymphocytic leukemia. The starting material was PBMCs, obtained at disease progression, from a patient treated with ibrutinib.

CDR3 residues: CASSSLAGGASYEQYF. CDR3 sequence (DNA): TGTGCCAGCAGCTCTTTAGCGGGAGGCGCCTCCTACGAGCAGTACTTC. The chain carries TRBV5-6 and TRBJ2-7; 10 bases agree with TRBD2. Germline CDR1 SGHDT, CDR2 YYEEEE. The V and J ends lost 3 bases and 0 bases, in that order; junction bases with no gene match: 6. The CDR3 runs to 16 residues. Supplemented by reference TRBV5-6 and TRBJ2-7, the full variable domain reads DAGVTQSPTHLIKTRGQQVTLRCSPKSGHDTVSWYQQALGQGPQFIFQYYEEEERQRGNFPDRFSGHQFPNYSSELNVNALLLGDSALYLCASSSLAGGASYEQYFGPGTRLTVT.